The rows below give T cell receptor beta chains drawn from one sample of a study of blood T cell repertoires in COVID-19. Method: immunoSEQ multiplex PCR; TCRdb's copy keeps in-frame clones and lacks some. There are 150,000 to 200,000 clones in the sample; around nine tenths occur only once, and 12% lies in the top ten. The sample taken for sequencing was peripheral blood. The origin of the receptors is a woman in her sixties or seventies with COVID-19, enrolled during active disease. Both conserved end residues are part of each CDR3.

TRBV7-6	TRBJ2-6	CASSLAAPSGANVLTF
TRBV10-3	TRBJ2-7	CAISKTASYEQYF
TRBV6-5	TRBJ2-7	CASSYSIGQTYEQYF
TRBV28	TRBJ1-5	CASRSGQGDNQPQHF
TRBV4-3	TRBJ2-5	CASSQDGTGGKTQYF
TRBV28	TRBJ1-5	CASSLSGQPQHF
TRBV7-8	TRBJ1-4	CASSLVGGTGRNEKLFF
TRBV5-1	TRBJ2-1	CASSLELARSNEQFF
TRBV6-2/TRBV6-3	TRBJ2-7	CASSYSNSGSYEQYF
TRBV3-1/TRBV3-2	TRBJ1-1	CASSQTDTQAFF
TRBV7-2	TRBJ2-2	CASSFFTGNTGELFF
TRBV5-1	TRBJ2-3	CASSQQGGHNTDTQYF
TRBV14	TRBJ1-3	CASSRRAGGTGNTIYF
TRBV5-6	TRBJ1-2	CASSFGTGFAGSGYTF
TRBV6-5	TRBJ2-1	CASSYSNQGSYNEQFF
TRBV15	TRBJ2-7	CATSRGGHEQYF
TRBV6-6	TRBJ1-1	CASSLIPTDEAFF
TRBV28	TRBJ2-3	CASRAAEFSTDTQYF
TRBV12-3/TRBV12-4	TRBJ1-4	CASSIQREKLFF
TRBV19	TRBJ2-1	CASMAGPYSYNEQFF
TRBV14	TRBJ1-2	CASSRGQGAYGYTF
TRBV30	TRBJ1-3	CAWWTGPSSGNTIYF
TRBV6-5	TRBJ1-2	CASTRGVAYGYTF
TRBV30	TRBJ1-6	CAWSRDRYSPLHF
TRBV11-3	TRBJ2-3	CASSLGGIGTDTQYF
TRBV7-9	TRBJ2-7	CASSYLRDYEQYF
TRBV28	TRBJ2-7	CASRGAGAYEQYF